The next 2 T cell receptor beta chains were all read from a single sample in a study of T cell responses to AZD1222 COVID-19 vaccine. Only in-frame clones appear in the TCRdb table, and some are missing; sequencing was by immunoSEQ multiplex PCR. Of more than 150,000 clones listed, around 94% are singletons. The sequencing here drew on peripheral blood, taken 28 days after the second AZD1222 dose. These receptors originate from an adult who received the AZD1222 COVID-19 vaccine.

The chain is built from TRBV3-1 (or the pseudogene TRBV3-2) and TRBJ1-1, with D unresolved. CDR1 is LGHDT and CDR2 is YNNKEL in the germline V gene (reference sequence). Trimming shortened V by 1 base and J by 3 bases, and 9 bases separated the two germline ends. The CDR3 length is 14 residues. This chain's CDR3 is CASSQVAIYTEAFF. The DNA of the CDR3 is TGTGCCAGCAGCCAAGTGGCGATATACACTGAAGCTTTCTTT.

The chain has TRBV4-3 and TRBJ1-4; the match to TRBD1 covers 8 bases. This CDR3 has 19 residues. J gave up 0 bases and V 4 bases, and 13 bases lay outside the gene matches. CDR1 and CDR2 from the germline V gene are LGHNA and YSLEER. The CDR3 loop is CASSPRQGYGSATNEKLFF. CDR3 DNA: TGCGCCAGCAGCCCGCGACAGGGGTACGGGAGTGCAACTAATGAAAAACTGTTTTTT.